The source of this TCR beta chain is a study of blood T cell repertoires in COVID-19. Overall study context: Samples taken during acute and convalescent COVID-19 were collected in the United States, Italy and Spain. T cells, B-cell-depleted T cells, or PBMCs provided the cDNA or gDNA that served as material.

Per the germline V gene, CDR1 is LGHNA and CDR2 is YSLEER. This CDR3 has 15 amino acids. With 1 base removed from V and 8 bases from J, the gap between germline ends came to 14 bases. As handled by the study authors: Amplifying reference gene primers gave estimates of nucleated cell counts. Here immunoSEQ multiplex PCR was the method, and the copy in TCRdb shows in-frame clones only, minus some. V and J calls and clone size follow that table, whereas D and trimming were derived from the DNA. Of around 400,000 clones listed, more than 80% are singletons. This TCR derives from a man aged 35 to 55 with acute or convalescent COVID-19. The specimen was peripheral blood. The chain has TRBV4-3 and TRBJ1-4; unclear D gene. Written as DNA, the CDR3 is TGCGCCAGCAGCCAAGTGCTCACAGCCCGGGAAAAACTGTTTTTT. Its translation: CASSQVLTAREKLFF.